This record covers a single T cell receptor beta chain. The data originate from a study of T cell responses to AZD1222 COVID-19 vaccine. Produced via immunoSEQ multiplex PCR; TCRdb's table is partial and in-frame only. The sample has approximately 140,000 clones; about 90% are singletons. This CDR3 has 16 amino acids. The germline gives CDR1 SGHDT, CDR2 YYEEEE. The germline V and J ends were trimmed by 4 bases and 0 bases, with 16 bases remaining between them. The V and J genes are TRBV5-6 and TRBJ1-2; TRBD1 might be the D (5 bases). This receptor was obtained from an adult who received the MenACWY meningococcal vaccine as a control. Sample: peripheral blood, taken 28 days after the second dose of the MenACWY control vaccine. The chain's CDR3 is CASSLGTFLANYGYTF. The DNA of the CDR3 is TGTGCCAGCAGCCTGGGGACCTTCTTAGCTAACTATGGCTACACCTTC.